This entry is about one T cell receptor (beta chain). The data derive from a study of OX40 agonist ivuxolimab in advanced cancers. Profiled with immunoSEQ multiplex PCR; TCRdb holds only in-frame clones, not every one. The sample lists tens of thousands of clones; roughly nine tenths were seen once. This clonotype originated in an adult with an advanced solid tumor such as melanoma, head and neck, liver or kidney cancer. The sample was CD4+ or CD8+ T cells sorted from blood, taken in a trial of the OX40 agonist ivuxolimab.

This CDR3 is CASSQEWQGAASYNSPLHF. The CDR3 coding sequence is TGCGCCAGCAGCCAAGAATGGCAGGGGGCGGCCTCCTATAATTCACCCCTCCACTTT. This chain links TRBV4-1 with TRBJ1-6; TRBD1 agrees at 8 bases. V shed 0 bases and J 0 bases; nucleotides not matched to a gene: 7. This CDR3 is built from 19 residues. Germline CDR1 reads MGHRA; CDR2 reads YSYEKL.